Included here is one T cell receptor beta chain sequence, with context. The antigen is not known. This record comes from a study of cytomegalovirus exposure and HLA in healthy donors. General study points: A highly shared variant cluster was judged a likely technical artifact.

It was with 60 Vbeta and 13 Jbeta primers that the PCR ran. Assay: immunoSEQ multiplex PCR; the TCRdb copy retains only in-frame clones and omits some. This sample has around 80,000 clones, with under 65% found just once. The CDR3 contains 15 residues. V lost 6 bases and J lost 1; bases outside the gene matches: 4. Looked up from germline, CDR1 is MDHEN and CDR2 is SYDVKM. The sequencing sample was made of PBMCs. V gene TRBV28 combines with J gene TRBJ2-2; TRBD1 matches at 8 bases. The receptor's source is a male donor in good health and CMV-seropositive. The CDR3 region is CASRPGGGNTGELFF. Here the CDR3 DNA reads TGTGCCAGCAGGCCAGGGGGCGGGAACACCGGGGAGCTGTTTTTT.